The next 30 T cell receptor beta chains were all read from a single sample in a study of T cells in Graves' hyperthyroidism and ophthalmopathy. Amplification targeted TCR beta CDR3 regions from RNA transcripts. HTBI primers were used for first-round RT-PCR of the TCR CDR3. TCRdb re-derived calls from the multiplex PCR reads in MiXCR, one entry per CDR3 protein. Altogether more than 450,000 distinct CDR3 sequences are present, just under 20% being singletons, with the ten largest covering 40% to 50%. Sequencing was carried out using blood. These receptors all stem from a man aged 35 to 55 with Graves' ophthalmopathy.

This clonotype was seen a few times. The chain combines TRBV20-1 with TRBJ2-1; D is possibly TRBD2 (6 bases). V lost 2 bases to trimming and J lost 6 bases, with 14 bases between them. There are 14 residues in the CDR3. CDR1 and CDR2 from the germline V gene are DFQATT and SNEGSKA (reference sequence). The CDR3 nucleotides are TGCAGTGCTAGATCCGGGACTCGAACCAATGAGCAGTTCTTC. This codes for CSARSGTRTNEQFF.

This clonotype was counted only a few times. The chain combines TRBV7-2 with TRBJ2-5; 7 nucleotides match TRBD1. The CDR3 loop spans 15 amino acids. Trimming took 3 bases from V and 7 from J; bases not matched to a gene: 11. Germline V gene data show CDR1 as SGHTA and CDR2 as FQGNSA. CDR3 DNA: TGTGCCAGCAGCTTGGACAGGCGCTCGTCAGGGACCCAGTACTTC. This encodes CASSLDRRSSGTQYF.

This clonotype was observed at least ten times. The chain has TRBV2 and TRBJ2-7; 11 bases match TRBD2. The junction had 10 bases not matched to a gene; V was cut back by 6 bases and J by 9 bases. The CDR3 totals 14 residues. Germline CDR1 and CDR2: SNHLY and FYNNEI. This CDR3 reads CASRPTITSGRQYF. The CDR3, as DNA: TGTGCCAGCAGACCTACTATCACTAGCGGGAGGCAGTACTTC.

The table lists this clonotype with a few counts. The chain couples TRBV6-6 to TRBJ1-2, with TRBD1 matching 11 bases. CDR1 and CDR2 from the germline V gene are MNHNY and SVGAGI (reference sequence). The CDR3 length is 15 residues. Trimming removed 0 bases from V and 5 bases from J; junction bases left unmatched: 2. CDR3 bases: TGTGCCAGCAGTTACTCGGGGACAGGGGGATATGGCTACACCTTC. Encoded protein: CASSYSGTGGYGYTF.

This clonotype was detected a few times. The chain joins TRBV9 to TRBJ2-3; 7 bases map to TRBD2. J was trimmed by 2 bases and V by 4 bases; bases with no gene match: 10. Germline loops: CDR1 SGDLS, CDR2 YYNGEE. The CDR3 extends over 16 amino acids. The CDR3 DNA reads TGTGCCAGCAGCCCCCAGAGACTAGCCCTCACAGATACGCAGTATTTT. Residues: CASSPQRLALTDTQYF.

The chain links TRBV7-9 to TRBJ2-7, with D unresolved. Trimming pared 5 bases from V and 3 bases from J, leaving 17 bases between. From germline, CDR1 is SEHNR and CDR2 FQNEAQ (reference sequence). This CDR3 has 15 residues. The CDR3, as DNA: TGTGCCAGCAGCCTAGGGCATACAGCTAACTACGAGCAGTACTTC. Its translation is CASSLGHTANYEQYF.

This clonotype occurred many times. The chain carries TRBV20-1 and TRBJ2-5; 8 nucleotides line up with TRBD1. The junction had 3 bases not matched to a gene; V was cut back by 4 bases and J by 2 bases. Germline CDR1 is DFQATT and CDR2 is SNEGSKA (reference sequence). CDR3 length: 13 amino acids. In DNA, the CDR3 is TGCAGTGCTAAAGACAGGGGACAAGAGACCCAGTACTTC. As protein: CSAKDRGQETQYF.

This clonotype was counted at least ten times. The V call is TRBV2, the J call TRBJ2-7; TRBD1 agrees at 8 bases. Trimming at V came to 10 bases and at J to 5 bases, leaving 10 bases not matched to a gene. The CDR3 is made up of 13 amino acids. CDR1 is SNHLY and CDR2 is FYNNEI in the germline V gene. DNA of the CDR3: TGTGCCATCAGGACAGGGTGGATTAACGAGCAGTACTTC. Translating gives CAIRTGWINEQYF.

V is TRBV3-1 and J is TRBJ2-1; TRBD1 agrees at 7 bases. The CDR3 has 15 amino acids. Germline V gene sequence: CDR1 LGHDT, CDR2 YNNKEL (reference sequence). The ends lost 4 bases at V and 4 bases at J; junction bases unmatched: 7. CDR3 coding DNA: TGTGCCAGCAGCCCGCGAGGCAGGGGGTACAATGAGCAGTTCTTC. Translation gives CASSPRGRGYNEQFF.

This clonotype came up many times. One end of the junction fails to match germline, which may point to a read error. V usage is TRBV7-2 and J usage is TRBJ2-1; no clear D gene. The CDR3 is made up of 13 amino acids. Germline CDR1 is SGHTA and CDR2 is FQGNSA. As DNA, the CDR3 is TGTGCCAGCAGTTTAGCCCCCGGAAGAGAGCAGTTCTTC. This translates into CASSLAPGREQFF. Full variable domain (rest looked up from reference TRBV7-2 and TRBJ2-1): GAGVSQSPSNKVTEKGKDVELRCDPISGHTALYWYRQSLGQGLEFLIYFQGNSAPDKSGLPSDRFSAERTGGSVSTLTIQRTQQEDSAVYLCASSLAPGREQFFGPGTRLTVL.

The V call is TRBV27, the J call TRBJ2-1; no clear D gene. The CDR3 contains 14 residues. V dropped 3 bases and J dropped 1 base, with 7 bases sitting between them. The germline CDR1 and CDR2 sequences are MNHEY and SMNVEV (reference sequence). The CDR3 DNA is TGTGCCAGCAGTTTCGTAGGGTCCTACAATGAGCAGTTCTTC. This encodes CASSFVGSYNEQFF.

The chain employs TRBV5-8 and TRBJ1-2; possible D gene TRBD1, 5 bases. This CDR3 comprises 14 residues. Trimming shortened V by 1 base and J by 6 bases, and 13 bases separated the two germline ends. CDR1 and CDR2 from the germline V gene are SGHTS and YDEGEE. This chain's CDR3 is CASSLYQGAHGYTF. In DNA form, the CDR3 reads TGTGCCAGCAGCTTGTATCAGGGCGCGCATGGCTACACCTTC.

This clonotype was counted at least ten times. The V call is TRBV3-1, the J call TRBJ1-1; weak D call: TRBD1 (6 bases). The CDR3 spans 13 residues. Per the germline V gene, CDR1 is LGHDT and CDR2 is YNNKEL (reference sequence). Between the trimmed V and J ends, which lost 2 bases and 7 bases, there was a span of 11 bases. CDR3 DNA: TGTGCCAGCAGCCAAACCTTGGACAGTGAAGCTTTCTTT. It codes for CASSQTLDSEAFF.

In DNA form, the CDR3 reads TGTGCCAGCTCACCGAGCAGGAGCCGGGACAGCTATCAGCCCCAGCATTTT. Translated: CASSPSRSRDSYQPQHF. This rearrangement joins TRBV18 to TRBJ1-5, with 7 bases that match TRBD1. The CDR3 runs to 17 residues. With V trimmed by 3 bases and J by 5 bases, 13 bases remained unmatched. Germline V gene sequence: CDR1 KGHSH, CDR2 LQKENI.

This clonotype was seen only a few times. The chain couples TRBV2 to TRBJ1-5; a weak D match, TRBD1 (5 bases). Trimming left V 6 bases short and J 3 bases short, with 9 bases between. The CDR3 loop spans 13 amino acids. The germline V gene has CDR1 SNHLY and CDR2 FYNNEI. The CDR3 DNA follows: TGTGCCAGCAGGGGGGTGATCAATCAGCCCCAGCATTTT. The encoded protein is CASRGVINQPQHF.

In its sample, this clonotype was seen many times. This chain joins TRBV20-1 and TRBJ1-4; possible D gene TRBD1, 6 bases. Germline CDR1 is DFQATT and CDR2 is SNEGSKA (reference sequence). This CDR3 comprises 17 residues. Trimming took 0 bases from V and 8 from J, leaving 22 bases between them. The chain's CDR3 is CSAREAWWIRGQEKLFF. For the CDR3, the DNA is TGCAGTGCTAGAGAGGCATGGTGGATACGGGGGCAAGAAAAACTGTTTTTT.

V gene TRBV29-1 combines with J gene TRBJ2-1, with D perhaps TRBD2 (6 bases). V lost 7 bases to trimming and J lost 9 bases, with 16 bases between them. Germline loops: CDR1 SQVTM, CDR2 ANQGSEA. The CDR3 loop spans 12 amino acids. The CDR3 nucleotides are TGCAGCGCCCGGGGGAGAGGGGTTGAGCAGTTCTTC. The encoded protein is CSARGRGVEQFF.

The J gene is TRBJ1-2, the V gene TRBV4-1, with D uncertain. The CDR3 is made up of 12 amino acids. Germline loops: CDR1 MGHRA, CDR2 YSYEKL. With 0 bases removed from V and 8 bases from J, the gap between germline ends came to 7 bases. CDR3 sequence (DNA): TGCGCCAGCAGCCAAGATGGATGGGGCTACACCTTC. Translating gives CASSQDGWGYTF.

This clonotype has only a few counts. The rearrangement links TRBV19 to TRBJ2-5; TRBD1 might be the D (6 bases). Germline loops: CDR1 LNHDA, CDR2 SQIVND (reference sequence). V lost 7 bases and J 5 bases, leaving 14 bases between the germline ends. The CDR3 contains 13 residues. The CDR3 is CASNKQGVETQYF. CDR3 DNA: TGTGCCAGTAACAAACAGGGTGTCGAGACCCAGTACTTC. Full variable domain (outside the CDR3, taken from reference TRBV19 and TRBJ2-5): DGGITQSPKYLFRKEGQNVTLSCEQNLNHDAMYWYRQDPGQGLRLIYYSQIVNDFQKGDIAEGYSVSREKKESFPLTVTSAQKNPTAFYLCASNKQGVETQYFGPGTRLLVL.

V gene TRBV7-9 combines with J gene TRBJ2-1, with 9 bases that match TRBD1. The CDR3 contains 21 residues. The V and J ends lost 1 base and 7 bases, in that order; junction bases with no gene match: 23. Germline values: CDR1 SEHNR, CDR2 FQNEAQ (reference sequence). CDR3 in amino acids: CASSLEGMKGRPGQGWNEQFF. The CDR3 DNA reads as TGTGCCAGCAGCTTAGAAGGTATGAAGGGCCGTCCGGGACAGGGCTGGAATGAGCAGTTCTTC.

This clonotype came up many times. The genes are TRBV7-3 and TRBJ2-1; weak D call: TRBD2 (6 bases). CDR3 length: 15 amino acids. CDR1 SGHTA and CDR2 FQGTGA come from the germline V gene. Trimming shortened V by 5 bases and J by 6 bases, and 17 bases separated the two germline ends. CDR3 loop: CASSPIHSRGNEQFF. CDR3 coding DNA: TGTGCCAGCAGCCCAATACACTCGCGGGGCAATGAGCAGTTCTTC. Combining the CDR3 with reference TRBV7-3 and TRBJ2-1 gives the whole variable domain GAGVSQTPSNKVTEKGKYVELRCDPISGHTALYWYRQSLGQGPEFLIYFQGTGAADDSGLPNDRFFAVRPEGSVSTLKIQRTERGDSAVYLCASSPIHSRGNEQFFGPGTRLTVL.

V gene TRBV7-9 combines with J gene TRBJ1-2, with unresolved D. The CDR3 has 13 residues. Trimming removed 2 bases at V and 6 bases at J, with 10 bases between. Germline assignment: CDR1 SEHNR and CDR2 FQNEAQ (reference sequence). CDR3 in amino acids: CASSLTETDGYTF. The DNA for the CDR3 is TGTGCCAGCAGCTTAACCGAAACGGATGGCTACACCTTC.

This clonotype has a count of ten or more. The chain couples TRBV20-1 to TRBJ1-1, with TRBD1 matching over 7 bases. Per the germline V gene, CDR1 is DFQATT and CDR2 is SNEGSKA (reference sequence). V trimming: 3 bases; J trimming: 4 bases; junction bases outside the gene matches: 8. This CDR3 is 14 amino acids long. The CDR3 bases are TGCAGTGCTAGGATAGAGGGGGCGGGCACTGAAGCTTTCTTT. Translated: CSARIEGAGTEAFF.

The chain uses TRBV2 and TRBJ2-3, with a possible D match to TRBD1 (6 bases). The length of the CDR3 is 14 residues. Trimming stripped 7 bases from V and 2 bases from J, with 13 bases between. Germline V gene sequence: CDR1 SNHLY, CDR2 FYNNEI. The CDR3 loop is CASTVGGVTDTQYF. The CDR3 DNA follows: TGTGCCAGCACCGTTGGGGGCGTCACAGATACGCAGTATTTT.

This clonotype was seen at least ten times. V is TRBV12-3 or TRBV12-4 and J is TRBJ2-6; a weak D match, TRBD1 (6 bases). Trimming cost V 3 bases and J 0 bases, with 15 bases left between them. The CDR3 is made up of 18 amino acids. CDR3 in DNA: TGTGCCAGCAGTTTTCGTATGGGGGCCGCCTCTGGGGCCAACGTCCTGACTTTC. It codes for CASSFRMGAASGANVLTF.

This clonotype was observed a few times. V is TRBV10-3 and J is TRBJ2-2; 15 bases match TRBD2. The CDR3 runs 18 residues. Germline V gene sequence: CDR1 ENHRY, CDR2 SYGVKD. The V gene end was trimmed by 6 bases and the J gene end by 2 bases; junction bases not matched to a gene: 7. The CDR3 DNA sequence: TGTGCCATCAGCGGGACTAGCGGGAGGTCGCCAAACACCGGGGAGCTGTTTTTT. Protein product: CAISGTSGRSPNTGELFF.

This chain uses TRBV7-3 with TRBJ2-5; 9 bases fit TRBD1. J gave up 4 bases and V 4 bases, and 10 bases lay outside the gene matches. CDR1 and CDR2 from the germline V gene are SGHTA and FQGTGA. There are 16 residues in the CDR3. The CDR3, as DNA: TGTGCCAGCAGCTCCGCCGGGACAGGGACGAGAGAGACCCAGTACTTC. This translates into CASSSAGTGTRETQYF.

Concerning this clonotype: A much bigger clone sits one base away, suggesting this may be a read error. The chain employs TRBV14 and TRBJ2-7, with D perhaps TRBD2 (6 bases). From germline, CDR1 is SGHDN and CDR2 FVKESK. CDR3 length equals 15 residues. CDR3 in DNA: TGTGCCAGCAGCCCCGTTGGTAGCGGAAACTACGTGCAGTACTTC. This translates into CASSPVGSGNYVQYF.

This clonotype has more than one count but fewer than ten. This chain uses TRBV29-1 with TRBJ2-2, with 10 bases fitting TRBD1. Per germline, CDR1 SQVTM and CDR2 ANQGSEA. With V trimmed by 8 bases and J by 7 bases, 10 bases remained unmatched. The CDR3 covers 14 residues. The CDR3: CSFSDRGIDGELFF. Written as DNA, the CDR3 is TGCAGCTTCTCGGACAGGGGGATTGACGGGGAGCTGTTTTTT.

This chain uses TRBV30 with TRBJ1-6; no firm D call. The CDR3 extends over 12 amino acids. The germline V gene encodes CDR1 GTSNPN and CDR2 SVGIG (reference sequence). Trimming pared 5 bases from V and 5 bases from J, leaving 7 bases between. CDR3 nucleotide sequence: TGTGCCTGGGGGCAGGATAATTCACCCCTCCACTTT. Translated: CAWGQDNSPLHF.